A single sample is the source of the 14 T cell receptor beta chains below, sequenced in a study of T cell repertoires in ileal Crohn's disease. The table came from immunoSEQ multiplex PCR; TCRdb's copy has only in-frame clones and leaves some out. This sample has 8,000 or so clones, with over 75% found just once. The sample comprised ileal tissue. Receptors were obtained from an adult with Crohn's disease.

The chain employs TRBV6-5 and TRBJ1-2, with 7 bases aligning to TRBD1. The CDR3 consists of 14 residues. V was pared by 7 bases and J by 5 bases, with 10 bases of the junction left unmatched. CDR1 and CDR2 (germline): MNHEY, SVGAGI. The chain's CDR3 is CASTRDRVEYGYTF. The DNA of the CDR3 is TGTGCCAGCACCCGAGACAGGGTCGAGTATGGCTACACCTTC.

Only a few counts were recorded for this clone. The chain employs TRBV4-3 and TRBJ2-5; tentatively, D is TRBD2 (6 bases). The CDR3 sequence is 14 residues long. The germline V gene has CDR1 LGHNA and CDR2 YSLEER. Trimming left V 0 bases short and J 5 bases short, with 10 bases between. As DNA, the CDR3 is TGCGCCAGCAGCCAAGACATTGCGGGGGAGACCCAGTACTTC. This gives the protein CASSQDIAGETQYF.

The chain recombines TRBV6-1 with TRBJ2-7; D not certain. The germline V and J ends were trimmed by 6 bases and 4 bases, with 7 bases remaining between them. This CDR3 spans 11 amino acids. In germline, CDR1 is MNHNS, CDR2 SASEGT. Here the CDR3 reads CASSNLYEQYF. The CDR3 DNA is TGTGCCAGCAGCAACTTATACGAGCAGTACTTC.

Here the CDR3 reads CASSRAGILYEQYF. The CDR3 bases are TGTGCCAGTAGTAGGGCGGGGATACTCTACGAGCAGTACTTC. This chain links TRBV19 with TRBJ2-7, with D perhaps TRBD2 (6 bases). The V gene lost 4 bases and the J gene lost 3 bases, with 13 bases spanning the gap. Germline V gene lookup returns CDR1 LNHDA and CDR2 SQIVND (reference sequence). The CDR3 has 14 amino acids. Full variable domain (rest looked up from reference TRBV19 and TRBJ2-7): DGGITQSPKYLFRKEGQNVTLSCEQNLNHDAMYWYRQDPGQGLRLIYYSQIVNDFQKGDIAEGYSVSREKKESFPLTVTSAQKNPTAFYLCASSRAGILYEQYFGPGTRLTVT.

The genes are TRBV4-3 and TRBJ1-2, with TRBD1 as a possible D gene (6 bases). The CDR3 is 13 residues long. V lost 0 bases to trimming and J lost 5 bases, with 7 bases between them. Germline CDR1 LGHNA, CDR2 YSLEER. CDR3 sequence (DNA): TGCGCCAGCAGCCAAGATAGGGGGTATGGCTACACCTTC. This codes for CASSQDRGYGYTF.

The V gene is TRBV5-1, the J gene TRBJ2-1, with a possible D match to TRBD1 (5 bases). The CDR3 length is 15 residues. Between the trimmed V and J ends, which lost 0 bases and 9 bases, there was a span of 16 bases. Germline loops: CDR1 SGHRS, CDR2 YFSETQ. The CDR3 is CASSLEGQGLREQFF. The CDR3 nucleotides are TGCGCCAGCAGCTTGGAGGGGCAAGGCCTACGTGAGCAGTTCTTC.

This clone appeared a few times. The chain is built from TRBV10-3 and TRBJ2-5; D not resolved. Trimming pared 0 bases from V and 5 bases from J, leaving 13 bases between. This CDR3 region has 15 residues. Germline CDR1 and CDR2: ENHRY and SYGVKD. The CDR3 loop is CAISESPEMEETQYF. CDR3 in DNA: TGTGCCATCAGTGAGTCGCCGGAAATGGAGGAGACCCAGTACTTC.

This chain connects TRBV6-4 to TRBJ2-2; D possibly corresponds to TRBD1 (6 bases). The V and J ends lost 3 bases and 5 bases respectively, with 13 bases between them. Germline V lookup: CDR1 MRHNA, CDR2 SNTAGT. The CDR3 is 15 amino acids. In DNA, the CDR3 is TGTGCCAGCAGTGAGGCACCTACAGGGACCGGGGAGCTGTTTTTT. Translating it yields CASSEAPTGTGELFF.

CDR3 region: CAWSTGMGNEQFF. DNA of the CDR3: TGTGCCTGGAGTACGGGAATGGGGAATGAGCAGTTCTTC. This sequence joins TRBV30 and TRBJ2-1; possibly TRBD2 for D (5 bases). In germline, CDR1 is GTSNPN, CDR2 SVGIG (reference sequence). There are 13 residues in the CDR3. V was shortened by 2 bases and J by 7 bases, with 12 bases between the two germline ends. The full variable domain, its missing parts supplied by reference TRBV30 and TRBJ2-1, is SQTIHQWPATLVQPVGSPLSLECTVEGTSNPNLYWYRQAAGRGLQLLFYSVGIGQISSEVPQNLSASRPQDRQFILSSKKLLLSDSGFYLCAWSTGMGNEQFFGPGTRLTVL.

This clone was seen a single time. The chain recombines TRBV4-2 with TRBJ1-2; 9 positions match TRBD1. Unmatched junction bases numbered 7, after V lost 5 bases and J lost 6 bases. This CDR3 spans 14 amino acids. Germline CDR1 is LGHNA and CDR2 is YNFKEQ. CDR3 region: CASSLPGTGHGYTF. The CDR3 nucleotides are TGTGCCAGCAGCTTGCCCGGGACAGGGCATGGCTACACCTTC.

The chain employs TRBV27 and TRBJ1-1; the D gene is possibly TRBD1 (5 bases). Germline CDR1 MNHEY, CDR2 SMNVEV (reference sequence). V dropped 5 bases and J dropped 4 bases, with 14 bases sitting between them. The CDR3 runs to 14 residues. The CDR3 DNA sequence: TGTGCCAGCAGTGCCGGACAACTCGCCACTGAAGCTTTCTTT. Translated, it gives CASSAGQLATEAFF.

The rearrangement joins TRBV4-1 to TRBJ2-2; possible D gene TRBD2, 7 bases. CDR1 and CDR2 (germline): MGHRA, YSYEKL. This CDR3 is 17 amino acids long. The ends were cut back, 4 bases at V and 2 bases at J, with 17 bases in the middle. CDR3 nucleotide sequence: TGCGCCAGCAGCCCTCCCCCGGGGGGCGGTAACACCGGGGAGCTGTTTTTT. Its protein product is CASSPPPGGGNTGELFF.

The rearrangement links TRBV7-6 to TRBJ2-2; possible D gene TRBD2, 5 bases. Germline values: CDR1 SGHVS, CDR2 FNYEAQ. This CDR3 has 15 amino acids. V was cut by 1 base and J by 3 bases, with 9 bases left in between. The CDR3: CASSLDWRDTGELFF. CDR3 nucleotides: TGTGCCAGCAGCTTAGATTGGCGGGACACCGGGGAGCTGTTTTTT.

The chain couples TRBV5-1 to TRBJ2-3; D possibly corresponds to TRBD2 (6 bases). The CDR3 consists of 14 residues. Per germline, CDR1 SGHRS and CDR2 YFSETQ. The V gene lost 3 bases and the J gene lost 2 bases, with 10 bases spanning the gap. CDR3 DNA: TGCGCCAGCAGCTCCGGGAGAACCACAGATACGCAGTATTTT. This gives the protein CASSSGRTTDTQYF.